Below are 22 T cell receptor beta chains sequenced from a single sample in a study of blood T cell repertoires in COVID-19. Clones were sequenced by immunoSEQ multiplex PCR, and TCRdb holds only the in-frame ones, with some missing. Of hundreds of thousands of clones listed, about nine tenths are singletons. The material sequenced was PBMCs or T cells enriched from blood (not recorded which). Receptor source: a young man who had recovered from COVID-19.

The V gene is TRBV5-1, the J gene TRBJ1-1; 7 nucleotides match TRBD1. The trim removed 3 bases at V and 0 bases at J, leaving 5 bases unmatched. This CDR3 spans 15 amino acids. Germline assignment: CDR1 SGHRS and CDR2 YFSETQ. CDR3 residues: CASSWGQHMNTEAFF. In nucleotides, the CDR3 is TGCGCCAGCAGCTGGGGACAGCACATGAACACTGAAGCTTTCTTT.

The V and J genes are TRBV14 and TRBJ2-5; the match to TRBD2 covers 16 bases. Per the germline V gene, CDR1 is SGHDN and CDR2 is FVKESK. CDR3 length: 16 amino acids. V lost 4 bases and J lost 5; bases outside the gene matches: 4. As DNA, the CDR3 is TGTGCCAGCAGCCTGGGACTAGCGGGGGGGCCTGAGACCCAGTACTTC. Protein sequence: CASSLGLAGGPETQYF.

The CDR3 reads CASSSYNYGYTF. CDR3 coding DNA: TGTGCCAGCAGCTCCTATAACTATGGCTACACCTTC. The chain has TRBV12-3 or TRBV12-4 and TRBJ1-2; no clear D. CDR3 length: 12 residues. With 6 bases removed from V and 1 base from J, the gap between germline ends came to 6 bases.

V usage is TRBV6-1 and J usage is TRBJ2-7; weak D call: TRBD1 (6 bases). The length of the CDR3 is 16 residues. CDR1 is MNHNS, CDR2 SASEGT, per germline. V lost 0 bases to trimming and J lost 4 bases, with 16 bases between them. The CDR3 bases are TGTGCCAGCAGTGAAGCGCCCCGGACAGATCTATACGAGCAGTACTTC. Translating gives CASSEAPRTDLYEQYF.

This chain connects TRBV18 to TRBJ1-1, with 7 bases matching TRBD1. V lost 1 base and J lost 8; bases outside the gene matches: 10. The CDR3 contains 15 residues. In germline, CDR1 is KGHSH, CDR2 LQKENI. The CDR3: CASSPQPYRGSEAFF. DNA for the CDR3: TGTGCCAGCTCACCACAACCCTACAGGGGCTCCGAAGCTTTCTTT.

This chain links TRBV27 with TRBJ1-1, with D unclear. The CDR3 loop spans 13 amino acids. Germline CDR1 is MNHEY and CDR2 is SMNVEV (reference sequence). The germline V and J ends were trimmed by 1 base and 5 bases, with 8 bases remaining between them. The CDR3 loop is CASSLLFSTEAFF. DNA of the CDR3: TGTGCCAGCAGTTTATTGTTTTCGACTGAAGCTTTCTTT.

This clone occurred a few times. The chain is built from TRBV11-3 and TRBJ1-1; D ambiguous. This CDR3 is 15 amino acids long. CDR1 SGHNT and CDR2 YENEEA come from the germline V gene. Deletions cut 2 bases from V and 4 bases from J, with 14 bases between. CDR3 sequence reads: CASSLQVAGSTEAFF. CDR3 nucleotides: TGTGCCAGCAGCTTACAAGTCGCGGGTTCCACTGAAGCTTTCTTT.

This sequence joins TRBV12-3 or TRBV12-4 and TRBJ1-1; D gene uncertain. The CDR3 length is 12 residues. V was shortened by 3 bases and J by 0 bases, with 2 bases between the two germline ends. This chain's CDR3 is CASSFMNTEAFF. In DNA, the CDR3 is TGTGCCAGCAGTTTTATGAACACTGAAGCTTTCTTT.

The V gene is TRBV28, the J gene TRBJ1-2; 8 bases match TRBD1. CDR1 and CDR2 from the germline V gene are MDHEN and SYDVKM. The CDR3 consists of 15 residues. J gave up 4 bases and V 8 bases, and 12 bases lay outside the gene matches. The CDR3 region is CASGTGQVIGYGYTF. Here the CDR3 DNA reads TGTGCCAGCGGCACGGGACAGGTGATTGGCTATGGCTACACCTTC.

The chain is built from TRBV9 and TRBJ2-5, with D perhaps matching TRBD2 (7 bases). Germline V gene data show CDR1 as SGDLS and CDR2 as YYNGEE. CDR3 length: 16 residues. The V gene lost 6 bases and the J gene lost 4 bases, with 22 bases spanning the gap. CDR3 protein: CASTSGEGRFLETQYF. CDR3 nucleotide sequence: TGTGCCAGCACCTCAGGGGAGGGACGCTTCCTAGAGACCCAGTACTTC.

The chain links TRBV27 to TRBJ2-5; 11 nucleotides match TRBD2. The CDR3 has 16 amino acids. CDR1 is MNHEY and CDR2 is SMNVEV in the germline V gene (reference sequence). Losses at the gene ends were 5 bases for V and 2 bases for J; bases not matched to a gene: 7. The CDR3 reads CASSQIGTSGQETQYF. DNA of the CDR3: TGTGCCAGCAGTCAGATAGGGACTAGCGGACAAGAGACCCAGTACTTC.

The chain carries TRBV5-4 and TRBJ2-1, with 12 bases matching TRBD2. The CDR3 has 15 residues. V gave up 4 bases and J gave up 7 bases; unmatched junction bases: 6. Germline CDR1 and CDR2: SGHNT and YYREEE (reference sequence). As DNA, the CDR3 is TGTGCCAGCAGCGCCCGGACTAGCGGGGTGAATGAGCAGTTCTTC. Residues: CASSARTSGVNEQFF.

The sample holds one count of this clone. The CDR3 sequence: CASSQPVDEQFF. CDR3 DNA sequence: TGCGCCAGCAGCCAACCGGTGGATGAGCAGTTCTTC. V is TRBV4-1 and J is TRBJ2-1; no definite D call. Germline CDR1 and CDR2: MGHRA and YSYEKL. V dropped 2 bases and J dropped 8 bases, with 7 bases sitting between them. There are 12 residues in the CDR3.

The chain combines TRBV6-1 with TRBJ1-1, with D perhaps TRBD1 (6 bases). The length of the CDR3 is 17 residues. CDR1 is MNHNS, CDR2 SASEGT, per germline. Trimming stripped 4 bases from V and 1 base from J, with 19 bases between. In nucleotides, the CDR3 is TGTGCCAGCAGTGGTCGGGCGGGGGCCACCCCGAACACTGAAGCTTTCTTT. Its translation is CASSGRAGATPNTEAFF.

This chain uses TRBV2 with TRBJ2-7, with a possible D match to TRBD2 (6 bases). CDR1 is SNHLY and CDR2 is FYNNEI in the germline V gene. The ends were cut back, 5 bases at V and 3 bases at J, with 14 bases in the middle. The CDR3 runs to 14 residues. This chain's CDR3 is CASSTRLVSYEQYF. CDR3 bases: TGTGCCAGCAGTACGAGACTAGTAAGCTACGAGCAGTACTTC.

This chain joins TRBV18 and TRBJ1-1, with 9 bases lining up with TRBD1. Germline CDR1 and CDR2: KGHSH and LQKENI. The CDR3 is 15 residues long. The V gene end was trimmed by 3 bases and the J gene end by 3 bases; junction bases not matched to a gene: 5. The CDR3 DNA reads TGTGCCAGCTCACCCGGACAGGGGAGGTACACTGAAGCTTTCTTT. Translating it yields CASSPGQGRYTEAFF.

The CDR3 here is CSVPDRVNYGYTF. DNA of the CDR3: TGCAGCGTTCCGGACAGGGTAAACTATGGCTACACCTTC. This chain connects TRBV29-1 to TRBJ1-2; 8 bases align to TRBD1. The J segment lost 2 bases and the V segment lost 5 bases, leaving 4 bases of the junction unmatched. This CDR3 is built from 13 residues. CDR1 is SQVTM, CDR2 ANQGSEA, per germline.

This rearrangement joins TRBV5-5 to TRBJ1-5; tentative D call: TRBD1 (5 bases). The V end was cut by 0 bases, the J end by 6 bases, with 13 bases between. From germline, CDR1 is SGHKS and CDR2 YYEKEE (reference sequence). The CDR3 contains 15 residues. CDR3 DNA sequence: TGTGCCAGCAGCTTGGCCAGGGCTCGGAGTCAGCCCCAGCATTTT. It is translated as CASSLARARSQPQHF.

The chain carries TRBV6-1 and TRBJ1-5; no definite D call. The V and J ends lost 1 base and 6 bases respectively, with 4 bases between them. Germline CDR1 MNHNS, CDR2 SASEGT. The CDR3 spans 12 residues. CDR3 amino acids: CASSEVGQPQHF. Written as DNA, the CDR3 is TGTGCCAGCAGTGAAGTCGGTCAGCCCCAGCATTTT.

The rearrangement joins TRBV5-6 to TRBJ1-2, with 9 positions matching TRBD1. CDR3 length equals 15 residues. V was pared by 4 bases and J by 4 bases, with 8 bases of the junction left unmatched. Germline CDR1 is SGHDT and CDR2 is YYEEEE. Here the CDR3 DNA reads TGTGCCAGCAGCCCGACGGGACAGGGCTTCTATGGCTACACCTTC. It encodes CASSPTGQGFYGYTF. The full variable domain, its missing parts supplied by reference TRBV5-6 and TRBJ1-2, is DAGVTQSPTHLIKTRGQQVTLRCSPKSGHDTVSWYQQALGQGPQFIFQYYEEEERQRGNFPDRFSGHQFPNYSSELNVNALLLGDSALYLCASSPTGQGFYGYTFGSGTRLTVV.

V usage is TRBV27 and J usage is TRBJ1-5; D not resolved. V lost 3 bases to trimming and J lost 5 bases, with 11 bases between them. Germline-derived CDR1 and CDR2 are MNHEY and SMNVEV (reference sequence). The CDR3 has 14 amino acids. The CDR3 region is CASSFRGDYQPQHF. In DNA, the CDR3 is TGTGCCAGCAGTTTTCGTGGAGACTATCAGCCCCAGCATTTT.

This chain joins TRBV5-1 and TRBJ1-3; 8 bases are a match to TRBD1. V dropped 2 bases and J dropped 5; count of bases not matched to a gene: 9. Germline assignment: CDR1 SGHRS and CDR2 YFSETQ. This CDR3 comprises 16 residues. CDR3 sequence (DNA): TGCGCCAGCAGCTTTAGTGGCGGACAGGGAAGAAACACCATATATTTT. Residues: CASSFSGGQGRNTIYF.